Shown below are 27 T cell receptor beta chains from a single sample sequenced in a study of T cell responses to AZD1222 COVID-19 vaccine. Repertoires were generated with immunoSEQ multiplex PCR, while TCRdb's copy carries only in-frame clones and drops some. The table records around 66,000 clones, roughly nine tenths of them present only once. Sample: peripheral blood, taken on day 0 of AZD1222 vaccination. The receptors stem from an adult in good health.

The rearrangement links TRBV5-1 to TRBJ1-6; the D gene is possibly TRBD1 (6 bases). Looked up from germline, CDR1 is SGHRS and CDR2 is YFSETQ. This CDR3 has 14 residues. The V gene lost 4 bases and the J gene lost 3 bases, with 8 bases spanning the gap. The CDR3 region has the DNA TGCGCCAGCAGCCTGGACAGCTATAATTCACCCCTCCACTTT. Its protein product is CASSLDSYNSPLHF.

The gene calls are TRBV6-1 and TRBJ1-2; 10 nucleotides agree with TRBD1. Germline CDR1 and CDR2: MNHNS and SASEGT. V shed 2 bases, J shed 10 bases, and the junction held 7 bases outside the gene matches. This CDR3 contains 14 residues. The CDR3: CASSELGTGVDYTF. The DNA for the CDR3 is TGTGCCAGCAGTGAATTAGGGACAGGGGTAGACTACACCTTC.

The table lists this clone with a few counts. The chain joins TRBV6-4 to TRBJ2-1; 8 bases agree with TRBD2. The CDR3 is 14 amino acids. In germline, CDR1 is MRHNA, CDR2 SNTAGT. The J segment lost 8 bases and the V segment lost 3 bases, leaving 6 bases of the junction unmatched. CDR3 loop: CASSESGSFDEQFF. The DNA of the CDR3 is TGTGCCAGCAGTGAAAGCGGGAGTTTCGATGAGCAGTTCTTC.

The CDR3 spells CASKPWTSGSETQYF. Written as DNA, the CDR3 is TGTGCCAGCAAACCCTGGACTAGCGGGAGTGAGACCCAGTACTTC. This chain uses TRBV6-5 with TRBJ2-5; TRBD2 aligns across 13 bases. This CDR3 is built from 15 residues. Trimming cost V 7 bases and J 5 bases; bases outside gene matches: 7. From germline, CDR1 is MNHEY and CDR2 SVGAGI.

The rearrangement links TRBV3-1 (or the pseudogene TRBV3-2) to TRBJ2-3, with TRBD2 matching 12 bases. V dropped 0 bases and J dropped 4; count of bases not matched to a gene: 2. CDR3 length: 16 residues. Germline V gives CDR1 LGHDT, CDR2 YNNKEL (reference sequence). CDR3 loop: CASSQEPSGRADTQYF. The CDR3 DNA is TGTGCCAGCAGCCAAGAACCTAGCGGGAGGGCAGATACGCAGTATTTT.

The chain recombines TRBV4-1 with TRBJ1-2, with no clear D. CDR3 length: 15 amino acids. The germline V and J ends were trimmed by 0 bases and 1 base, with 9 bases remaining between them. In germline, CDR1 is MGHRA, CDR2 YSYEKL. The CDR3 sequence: CASSQDEDHNYGYTF. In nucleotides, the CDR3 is TGCGCCAGCAGCCAAGACGAGGACCATAACTATGGCTACACCTTC.

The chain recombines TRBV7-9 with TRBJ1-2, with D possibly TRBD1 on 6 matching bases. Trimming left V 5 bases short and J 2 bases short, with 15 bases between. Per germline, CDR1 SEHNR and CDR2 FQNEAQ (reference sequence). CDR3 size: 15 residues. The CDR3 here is CASSPMGGPNYGYTF. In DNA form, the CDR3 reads TGTGCCAGCAGCCCAATGGGGGGCCCCAACTATGGCTACACCTTC.

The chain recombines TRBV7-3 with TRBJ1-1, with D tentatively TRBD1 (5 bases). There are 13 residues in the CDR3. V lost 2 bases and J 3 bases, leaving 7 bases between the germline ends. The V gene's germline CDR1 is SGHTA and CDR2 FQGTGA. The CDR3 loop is CASSLGTHTEAFF. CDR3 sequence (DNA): TGTGCCAGCAGCTTAGGGACCCACACTGAAGCTTTCTTT.

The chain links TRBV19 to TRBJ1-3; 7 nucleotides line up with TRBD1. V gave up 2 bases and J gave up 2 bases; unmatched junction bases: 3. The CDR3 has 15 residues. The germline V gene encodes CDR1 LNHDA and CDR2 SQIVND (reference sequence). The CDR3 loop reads CASSISGTAGNTIYF. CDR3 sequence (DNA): TGTGCCAGTAGTATAAGCGGGACAGCTGGAAACACCATATATTTT.

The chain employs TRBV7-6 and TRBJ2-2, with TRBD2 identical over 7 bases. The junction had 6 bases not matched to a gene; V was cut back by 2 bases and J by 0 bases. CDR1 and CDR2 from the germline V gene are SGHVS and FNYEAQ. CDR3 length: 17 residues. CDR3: CASSLFFGGANTGELFF. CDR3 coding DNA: TGTGCCAGCAGCTTATTTTTTGGGGGGGCGAACACCGGGGAGCTGTTTTTT.

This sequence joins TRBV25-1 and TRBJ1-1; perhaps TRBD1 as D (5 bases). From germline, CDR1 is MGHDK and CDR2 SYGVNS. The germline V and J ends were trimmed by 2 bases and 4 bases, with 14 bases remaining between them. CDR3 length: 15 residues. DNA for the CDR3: TGTGCCAGCAGTGAACTTACAGGCCCTTTCACTGAAGCTTTCTTT. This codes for CASSELTGPFTEAFF. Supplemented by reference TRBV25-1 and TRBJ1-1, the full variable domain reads EADIYQTPRYLVIGTGKKITLECSQTMGHDKMYWYQQDPGMELHLIHYSYGVNSTEKGDLSSESTVSRIRTEHFPLTLESARPSHTSQYLCASSELTGPFTEAFFGQGTRLTVV.

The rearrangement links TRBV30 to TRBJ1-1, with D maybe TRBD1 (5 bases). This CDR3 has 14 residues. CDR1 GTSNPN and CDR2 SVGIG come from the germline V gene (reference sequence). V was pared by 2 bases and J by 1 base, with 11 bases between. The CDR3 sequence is CAWSSGGRNTEAFF. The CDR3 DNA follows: TGTGCCTGGAGTAGCGGGGGGAGGAACACTGAAGCTTTCTTT. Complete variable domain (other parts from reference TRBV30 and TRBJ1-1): SQTIHQWPATLVQPVGSPLSLECTVEGTSNPNLYWYRQAAGRGLQLLFYSVGIGQISSEVPQNLSASRPQDRQFILSSKKLLLSDSGFYLCAWSSGGRNTEAFFGQGTRLTVV.

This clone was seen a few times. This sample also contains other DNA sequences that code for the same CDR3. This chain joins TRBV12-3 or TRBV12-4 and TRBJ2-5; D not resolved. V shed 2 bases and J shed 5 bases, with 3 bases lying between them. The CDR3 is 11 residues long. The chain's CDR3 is CASSLRETQYF. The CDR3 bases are TGTGCCAGCAGTTTAAGGGAGACCCAGTACTTC.

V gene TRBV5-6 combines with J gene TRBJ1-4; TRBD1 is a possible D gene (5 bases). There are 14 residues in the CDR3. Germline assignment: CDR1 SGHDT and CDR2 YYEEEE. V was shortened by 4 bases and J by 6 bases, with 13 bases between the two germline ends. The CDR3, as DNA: TGTGCCAGCAGCGCCGGGACTCTTCATGAAAAACTGTTTTTT. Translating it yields CASSAGTLHEKLFF.

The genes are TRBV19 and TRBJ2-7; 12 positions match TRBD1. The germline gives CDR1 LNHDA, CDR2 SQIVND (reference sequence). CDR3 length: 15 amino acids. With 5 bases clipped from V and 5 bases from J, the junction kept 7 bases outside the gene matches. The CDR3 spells CASSARDRGLDEQYF. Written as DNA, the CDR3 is TGTGCCAGTAGTGCCCGGGACAGGGGGCTGGACGAGCAGTACTTC.

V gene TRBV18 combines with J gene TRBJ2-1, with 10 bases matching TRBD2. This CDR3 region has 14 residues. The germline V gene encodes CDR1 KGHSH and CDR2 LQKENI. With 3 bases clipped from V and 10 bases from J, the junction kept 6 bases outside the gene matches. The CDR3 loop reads CASSPSGRAGEQFF. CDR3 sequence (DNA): TGTGCCAGCTCACCGAGCGGGAGGGCCGGGGAGCAGTTCTTC.

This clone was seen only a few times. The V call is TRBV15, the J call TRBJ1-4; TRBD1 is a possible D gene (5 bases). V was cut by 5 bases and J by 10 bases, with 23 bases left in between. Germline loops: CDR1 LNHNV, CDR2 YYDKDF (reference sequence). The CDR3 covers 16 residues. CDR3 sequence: CATSGGEGIGVGKLFF. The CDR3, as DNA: TGTGCCACCAGCGGGGGGGAGGGGATAGGAGTCGGAAAACTGTTTTTT. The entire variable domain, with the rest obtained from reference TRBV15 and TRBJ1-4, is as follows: DAMVIQNPRYQVTQFGKPVTLSCSQTLNHNVMYWYQQKSSQAPKLLFHYYDKDFNNEADTPDNFQSRRPNTSFCFLDIRSPGLGDTAMYLCATSGGEGIGVGKLFFGSGTQLSVL.

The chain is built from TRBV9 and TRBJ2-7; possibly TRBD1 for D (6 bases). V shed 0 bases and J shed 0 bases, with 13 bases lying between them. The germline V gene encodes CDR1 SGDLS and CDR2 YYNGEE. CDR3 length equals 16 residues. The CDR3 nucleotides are TGTGCCAGCAGCGTAGGGGGGACAAGAAACTCCTACGAGCAGTACTTC. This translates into CASSVGGTRNSYEQYF.

This CDR3 is CASSLWGPSEAFF. CDR3 coding DNA: TGTGCCAGCAGCCTTTGGGGACCCAGCGAAGCTTTCTTT. The chain couples TRBV14 to TRBJ1-1; the D gene is possibly TRBD1 (5 bases). Germline V gene lookup returns CDR1 SGHDN and CDR2 FVKESK. The CDR3 covers 13 residues. V lost 4 bases to trimming and J lost 8 bases, with 14 bases between them.

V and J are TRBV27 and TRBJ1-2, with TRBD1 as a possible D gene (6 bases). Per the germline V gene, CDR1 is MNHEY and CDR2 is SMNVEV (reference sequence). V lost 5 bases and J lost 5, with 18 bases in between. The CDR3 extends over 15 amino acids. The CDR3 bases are TGTGCCAGCAGTACCTACAGGGAAGGGCTTTATGGCTACACCTTC. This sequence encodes CASSTYREGLYGYTF.

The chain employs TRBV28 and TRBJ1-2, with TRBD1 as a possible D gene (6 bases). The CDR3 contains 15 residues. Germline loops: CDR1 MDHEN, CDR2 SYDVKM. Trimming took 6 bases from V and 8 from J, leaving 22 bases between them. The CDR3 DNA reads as TGTGCCAGCAGCCAAACAGGGACCGGGGCTTGGGGCTACACCTTC. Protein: CASSQTGTGAWGYTF.

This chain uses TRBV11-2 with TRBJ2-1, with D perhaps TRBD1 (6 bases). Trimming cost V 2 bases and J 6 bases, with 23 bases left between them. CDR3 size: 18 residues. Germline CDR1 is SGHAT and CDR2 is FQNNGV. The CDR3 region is CASSLRPPLGQTFNEQFF. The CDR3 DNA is TGTGCCAGCAGCTTAAGGCCTCCCCTAGGACAGACATTCAATGAGCAGTTCTTC.

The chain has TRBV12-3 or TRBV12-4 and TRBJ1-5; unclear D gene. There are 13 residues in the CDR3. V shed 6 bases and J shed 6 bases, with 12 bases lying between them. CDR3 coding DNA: TGTGCCAGCAGGATGGGAACTATTCAGCCCCAGCATTTT. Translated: CASRMGTIQPQHF.

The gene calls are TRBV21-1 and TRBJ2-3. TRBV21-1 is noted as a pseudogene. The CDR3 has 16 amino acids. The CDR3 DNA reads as TGTGCCAGCAGCAAAGGCTCGGGACGCAGCACAGATACGCAGTATTTT. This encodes CASSKGSGRSTDTQYF.

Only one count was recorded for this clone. In DNA, the CDR3 is TGTGCCAGCACAGTTGGTGGAATAGCCAAAAACATTCAGTACTTC. It yields the protein CASTVGGIAKNIQYF. V usage is TRBV2 and J usage is TRBJ2-4; unclear D gene. From germline, CDR1 is SNHLY and CDR2 FYNNEI. With 7 bases removed from V and 0 bases from J, the gap between germline ends came to 13 bases. The CDR3 sequence is 15 residues long.

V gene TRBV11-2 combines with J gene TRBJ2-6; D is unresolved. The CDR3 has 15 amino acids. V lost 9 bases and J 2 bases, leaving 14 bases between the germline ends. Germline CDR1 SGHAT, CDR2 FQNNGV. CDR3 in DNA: TGTGCCAGTATTGTCAACGGGCCTGGGGCCAACGTCCTGACTTTC. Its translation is CASIVNGPGANVLTF.

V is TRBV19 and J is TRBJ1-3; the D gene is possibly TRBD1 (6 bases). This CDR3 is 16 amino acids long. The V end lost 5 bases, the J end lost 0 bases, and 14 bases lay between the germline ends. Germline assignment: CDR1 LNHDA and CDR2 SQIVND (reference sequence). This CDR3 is CASSLGGGSSGNTIYF. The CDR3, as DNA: TGTGCCAGTAGTCTCGGAGGGGGTTCCTCTGGAAACACCATATATTTT.